This note documents a single T cell receptor beta chain sequence. The sample originates from a study of cytomegalovirus exposure and HLA in healthy donors. PCR amplification relied on 60 Vbeta primers (plus 13 Jbeta primers). This table comes from immunoSEQ multiplex PCR, and its TCRdb copy is limited to in-frame clones, with some not included. In total, the table holds more than 200,000 clones. Germline CDR1 reads MNHNS; CDR2 reads SASEGT. This CDR3 has 15 residues. The trim removed 3 bases at V and 4 bases at J, leaving 8 bases unmatched. This clonotype was sampled from a woman between 25 and 40 years old in good health and CMV-seropositive. The chain is built from TRBV6-1 and TRBJ2-7, with 8 bases matching TRBD1. Sequencing used PBMCs. CDR3 nucleotides: TGTGCCAGCAGTGAGGGACAGGCCCTCTGGTACGAGCAGTACTTC. It yields the protein CASSEGQALWYEQYF.